This T cell receptor beta chain was retrieved from a study of blood T cell repertoires in COVID-19. The CDR3 sequence is 16 residues long. Deletions cut 3 bases from V and 4 bases from J, with 16 bases between. From germline, CDR1 is LNHDA and CDR2 SQIVND (reference sequence). TCRdb's table, derived via immunoSEQ multiplex PCR, lists solely in-frame clones and lacks some. The repertoire includes approximately 120,000 clones, 92% of them detected once, and around 2.1% sits in the top ten. The sample taken for sequencing was peripheral blood. This sequence originates from a man aged 50-60 years with COVID-19, enrolled during active disease. V and J are TRBV19 and TRBJ2-1, with D perhaps TRBD2 (6 bases). CDR3 amino acids: CASSIRSSGLYNEQFF. In nucleotides, the CDR3 is TGTGCCAGTAGTATCCGATCCAGCGGGTTATACAATGAGCAGTTCTTC.